A single T cell receptor (beta chain) is shown here with its context. What it recognizes is unknown. The CDR3 is 12 residues long. Germline V gene sequence: CDR1 SGHTS, CDR2 YDEGEE. V shed 0 bases and J shed 5 bases, with 5 bases lying between them. Measured with immunoSEQ multiplex PCR; TCRdb has only the in-frame clones, and not every one. The sample has 45,000 to 50,000 clones, approximately 90% seen once. This sample is drawn from a study of OX40 agonist ivuxolimab in advanced cancers. About the research overall: Ivuxolimab is a fully human IgG2 antibody that activates OX40 (CD134). In three patients, partial responses were observed, one with hepatocellular carcinoma and two with cutaneous melanoma.

Study outcomes and limitations: CD8+ T cells showed, on average, more clonal expansion than CD4+ cells.

The sequence derives from an adult with an advanced solid tumor such as melanoma, head and neck, liver or kidney cancer. The sequencing used CD4+ or CD8+ T cells sorted from blood, collected in a trial of the OX40 agonist ivuxolimab. The V gene is TRBV5-8, the J gene TRBJ1-2; possible D gene TRBD1, 5 bases. The CDR3 DNA sequence: TGTGCCAGCAGCTTGGCAGGGTATGGCTACACCTTC. It encodes CASSLAGYGYTF. Full variable domain (rest looked up from reference TRBV5-8 and TRBJ1-2): EAGVTQSPTHLIKTRGQQATLRCSPISGHTSVYWYQQALGLGLQFLLWYDEGEERNRGNFPPRFSGRQFPNYSSELNVNALELEDSALYLCASSLAGYGYTFGSGTRLTVV.